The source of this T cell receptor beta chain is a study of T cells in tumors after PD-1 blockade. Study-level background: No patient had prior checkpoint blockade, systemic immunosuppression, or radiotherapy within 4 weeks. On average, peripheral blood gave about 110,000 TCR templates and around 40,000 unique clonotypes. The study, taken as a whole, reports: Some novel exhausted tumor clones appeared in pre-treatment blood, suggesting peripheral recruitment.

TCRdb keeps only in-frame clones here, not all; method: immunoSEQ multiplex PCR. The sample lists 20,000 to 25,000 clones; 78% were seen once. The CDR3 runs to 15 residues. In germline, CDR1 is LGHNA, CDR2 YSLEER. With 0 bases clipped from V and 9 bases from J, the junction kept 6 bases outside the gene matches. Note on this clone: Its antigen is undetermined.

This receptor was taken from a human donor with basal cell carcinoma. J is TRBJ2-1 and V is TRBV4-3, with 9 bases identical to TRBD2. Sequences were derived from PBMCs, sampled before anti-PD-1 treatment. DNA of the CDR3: TGCGCCAGCAGCCAAGAGGCGGGGGGGCGGAGTGAGCAGTTCTTC. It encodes CASSQEAGGRSEQFF.